A single sample is the source of the 26 T cell receptor beta chains below, sequenced in a study of regulatory T cells in long-lasting Graves disease. Arm-PCR of CDR3 regions and iRepertoire HTBI primers were the basis on which TCR beta libraries were built. MiXCR was run by TCRdb on the multiplex PCR reads, yielding one entry per CDR3 protein. The sample carries about 460,000 distinct CDR3 sequences, less than 25% recorded once. Time point given: persistent/refractory GD, antithyroid drugs over 5 years with positive TRAb. PBMCs were the source of the RNA used for TCR sequencing. The sequencing used peripheral blood mononuclear cells (PBMCs), collected when the disease was refractory, from a patient treated with antithyroid drugs. The origin of the receptors is a female donor with Graves disease.

This clonotype came up many times. CDR3 nucleotide sequence: TGTGCCAGCAGACTAGCGATGGGCTACGAGCAGTACTTC. It specifies CASRLAMGYEQYF. The rearrangement links TRBV28 to TRBJ2-7; 7 nucleotides agree with TRBD2. Germline V CDR1 and CDR2: MDHEN, SYDVKM. The CDR3 runs to 13 residues. V trimming: 6 bases; J trimming: 3 bases; junction bases outside the gene matches: 5.

This clonotype has a handful of counts. Sequence at one end of the junction differs from germline and may be a read error. The rearrangement links TRBV12-3 or TRBV12-4 to TRBJ2-7; weak D call: TRBD1 (5 bases). The CDR3 covers 12 residues. For the CDR3, the DNA is TGTGCCAACAGTTTAGGGGCCTACGAGCAGTACTTC. It encodes CANSLGAYEQYF.

This clonotype was observed many times. This chain connects TRBV2 to TRBJ1-5; D is unresolved. The germline CDR1 and CDR2 sequences are SNHLY and FYNNEI. The CDR3 is made up of 14 amino acids. V dropped 6 bases and J dropped 0 bases, with 9 bases sitting between them. This CDR3 reads CASRDGYSNQPQHF. The CDR3 DNA sequence: TGTGCCAGCAGAGACGGTTATAGCAATCAGCCCCAGCATTTT.

The CDR3 loop is CATSGVYNEQFF. Written as DNA, the CDR3 is TGTGCCACCAGTGGTGTCTACAATGAGCAGTTCTTC. J is TRBJ2-1 and V is TRBV24-1; D unclear. Germline loops: CDR1 KGHDR, CDR2 SFDVKD. The V end lost 5 bases, the J end lost 3 bases, and 4 bases lay between the germline ends. The CDR3 extends over 12 amino acids.

The CDR3 DNA follows: TGCAGTGCTAACACACTAGCGGGAGTTACGATCGAGCAGTACTTC. Protein product: CSANTLAGVTIEQYF. V is TRBV20-1 and J is TRBJ2-7; 11 bases match TRBD2. CDR1 is DFQATT and CDR2 is SNEGSKA in the germline V gene (reference sequence). This CDR3 comprises 15 residues. V was pared by 4 bases and J by 6 bases, with 11 bases of the junction left unmatched.

In its sample, this clonotype was seen many times. The rearrangement links TRBV6-1 to TRBJ1-5; maybe TRBD1 (5 bases). Germline CDR1 is MNHNS and CDR2 is SASEGT. The CDR3 is 17 residues long. Trimming removed 5 bases at V and 2 bases at J, with 19 bases between. The CDR3 sequence is CASSQPGAVVGNQPQHF. DNA of the CDR3: TGTGCCAGCAGTCAACCCGGGGCCGTCGTAGGCAATCAGCCCCAGCATTTT.

On this clonotype: A single base separates this from a much larger clone, so it may be a read error. The V gene is TRBV7-7, the J gene TRBJ2-7; TRBD2 agrees at 11 bases. Germline loops: CDR1 SSHAT, CDR2 FNYEAQ (reference sequence). The CDR3 is made up of 15 amino acids. CDR3 DNA: TGTGCTGGCAGCTTAGCGGGAGGGTTCCAAGGCGAGCAGTACTTC. Translation gives CAGSLAGGFQGEQYF.

As concerns this clonotype: An end of the junction does not agree with germline; a read error may underlie this. This chain connects TRBV20-1 to TRBJ2-7; the D call may be TRBD1 or TRBD2 (5 bases each). Germline V gene lookup returns CDR1 DFQATT and CDR2 SNEGSKA (reference sequence). The CDR3 is 9 amino acids. CDR3 nucleotides: TGCAGTGCTAGAAAGGGGACCTCGTTC. As protein: CSARKGTSF.

J is TRBJ1-4 and V is TRBV6-1; D perhaps matches TRBD1 (6 bases). This CDR3 has 16 amino acids. The V and J ends lost 5 bases and 3 bases respectively, with 16 bases between them. From germline, CDR1 is MNHNS and CDR2 SASEGT. The CDR3 loop is CASSQHTGSSNEKLFF. CDR3 in DNA: TGTGCCAGCAGTCAACATACAGGGTCGTCTAATGAAAAACTGTTTTTT.

The sample holds many counts of this clonotype. The chain combines TRBV28 with TRBJ2-5; 8 bases are a match to TRBD2. The V and J ends lost 10 bases and 6 bases, in that order; junction bases with no gene match: 13. The CDR3 is made up of 14 amino acids. From germline, CDR1 is MDHEN and CDR2 SYDVKM. The CDR3 sequence: CATGVTGGGKTQYF. In DNA form, the CDR3 reads TGTGCCACAGGGGTGACGGGAGGGGGTAAGACCCAGTACTTC.

This clonotype was found many times. J is TRBJ1-1 and V is TRBV7-2; 8 nucleotides match TRBD1. J gave up 8 bases and V 5 bases, and 7 bases lay outside the gene matches. This CDR3 is built from 13 residues. Germline CDR1 SGHTA, CDR2 FQGNSA. The CDR3 DNA is TGTGCCAGCAGCCTAACGGGACAGGCGGAAGCTTTCTTT. Translating it yields CASSLTGQAEAFF. The entire variable domain, with the rest obtained from reference TRBV7-2 and TRBJ1-1, is as follows: GAGVSQSPSNKVTEKGKDVELRCDPISGHTALYWYRQSLGQGLEFLIYFQGNSAPDKSGLPSDRFSAERTGGSVSTLTIQRTQQEDSAVYLCASSLTGQAEAFFGQGTRLTVV.

This clonotype was detected only a few times. This chain connects TRBV30 to TRBJ1-5; D not certain. Germline V gene lookup returns CDR1 GTSNPN and CDR2 SVGIG (reference sequence). This CDR3 contains 13 residues. V gave up 2 bases and J gave up 5 bases, with 10 bases separating them. CDR3 DNA sequence: TGTGCCTGGAGTAAGAGGGAGGATCAGCCCCAGCATTTT. This sequence encodes CAWSKREDQPQHF.

This clonotype was detected a few times. The chain recombines TRBV7-9 with TRBJ1-2, with D possibly TRBD1 on 6 matching bases. Trimming stripped 1 base from V and 3 bases from J, with 12 bases between. The CDR3 covers 15 residues. Germline lookup yields CDR1 SEHNR and CDR2 FQNEAQ (reference sequence). CDR3 bases: TGTGCCAGCAGCTTAGGAGGGGGTTCGGACTATGGCTACACCTTC. Translation: CASSLGGGSDYGYTF.

The chain has TRBV20-1 and TRBJ1-1; D is uncertain. The CDR3 consists of 11 residues. Germline V gene data show CDR1 as DFQATT and CDR2 as SNEGSKA (reference sequence). The CDR3 loop reads CSSATEMAAFF. CDR3 DNA sequence: TGCAGCTCAGCCACGGAGATGGCCGCTTTCTTT.

This clonotype has a count of ten or more. V usage is TRBV28 and J usage is TRBJ1-5; TRBD1 is a possible D gene (6 bases). The germline V gene encodes CDR1 MDHEN and CDR2 SYDVKM. CDR3 size: 16 residues. V was shortened by 5 bases and J by 1 base, with 15 bases between the two germline ends. In nucleotides, the CDR3 is TGTGCCAGCAGTCTCGGGGGGGGGCTGAGCAATCAGCCCCAGCATTTT. Its translation: CASSLGGGLSNQPQHF.

On this clonotype: One end of the junction does not line up with germline, which may come from a read error. The V call is TRBV11-1, the J call TRBJ2-7; a weak D match, TRBD1 (6 bases). CDR1 and CDR2 (germline): SGHAT, FQDESV (reference sequence). The CDR3 runs to 11 residues. Written as DNA, the CDR3 is TGTGCCAGCAGTCAGGGGTACGAGCAGCACTTC. It yields the protein CASSQGYEQHF.

About this clonotype: A much bigger clone sits one base away, suggesting this may be a read error. The J gene is TRBJ2-6, the V gene TRBV6-2 or TRBV6-3; no clear D. In germline, CDR1 is MNHEY, CDR2 SVGEGT. The V and J ends lost 6 bases and 5 bases respectively, with 8 bases between them. CDR3 length: 13 residues. The CDR3, as DNA: TGTGCCAGCAGAACCCCCAGGGCCAACGTCCTGACTTTC. The encoded protein is CASRTPRANVLTF.

The sample holds a few counts of this clonotype. Here the CDR3 DNA reads TGTGCCAGCAGCTCCGGACAGGCGGGGATCACCGGGGAGCTGTTTTTT. The encoded protein is CASSSGQAGITGELFF. The chain couples TRBV7-3 to TRBJ2-2; D possibly corresponds to TRBD1 (7 bases). Germline loops: CDR1 SGHTA, CDR2 FQGTGA. CDR3 length equals 16 residues. V lost 4 bases, J lost 4 bases, and 16 bases lay in between.

This clonotype was counted many times. The rearrangement joins TRBV28 to TRBJ2-7, with 11 positions matching TRBD2. CDR1 is MDHEN, CDR2 SYDVKM, per germline. CDR3 size: 15 residues. The trim removed 3 bases at V and 3 bases at J, leaving 4 bases unmatched. DNA for the CDR3: TGTGCCAGCAGTTTTCCCGGGACTAGCGGCTACGAGCAGTACTTC. The encoded protein is CASSFPGTSGYEQYF.

V and J are TRBV30 and TRBJ1-2; D is ambiguous. The V and J ends lost 0 bases and 3 bases respectively, with 14 bases between them. The length of the CDR3 is 15 residues. Germline V lookup: CDR1 GTSNPN, CDR2 SVGIG (reference sequence). CDR3 in DNA: TGTGCCTGGAGTGTACGGGCTGCCACCGACTATGGCTACACCTTC. It yields the protein CAWSVRAATDYGYTF.

This clonotype showed up many times. This chain uses TRBV6-1 with TRBJ1-2; 8 bases are a match to TRBD1. The germline gives CDR1 MNHNS, CDR2 SASEGT. Trimming cost V 5 bases and J 6 bases; bases outside gene matches: 8. CDR3 length: 14 residues. The CDR3 is CASSTPDRVHGYTF. The CDR3, as DNA: TGTGCCAGCAGTACCCCGGACAGGGTCCATGGCTACACCTTC.

This clonotype was seen a few times. The chain combines TRBV19 with TRBJ1-5; D call uncertain. Trimming removed 3 bases from V and 5 bases from J, with 17 bases in between. The CDR3 has 16 residues. The V gene's germline CDR1 is LNHDA and CDR2 SQIVND (reference sequence). The CDR3 bases are TGTGCCAGTAGTATTTTTGGCATAGCGAGTGATCAGCCCCAGCATTTT. Its translation is CASSIFGIASDQPQHF.

The chain employs TRBV24-1 and TRBJ2-5; D possibly matches TRBD1 or TRBD2 (6 bases each). Germline V gives CDR1 KGHDR, CDR2 SFDVKD. The CDR3 covers 14 residues. V lost 5 bases and J lost 0, with 9 bases in between. This chain's CDR3 is CATSGGADQETQYF. DNA of the CDR3: TGTGCCACCAGTGGGGGGGCGGACCAAGAGACCCAGTACTTC.

This clonotype was seen ten or more times. The chain couples TRBV20-1 to TRBJ2-5; D may correspond to TRBD1 or TRBD2 (5 bases each). The germline V gene encodes CDR1 DFQATT and CDR2 SNEGSKA (reference sequence). The CDR3 is made up of 14 amino acids. Trimming removed 5 bases at V and 5 bases at J, with 18 bases between. In DNA form, the CDR3 reads TGCAGTGCTTCACGCCCCGACTGGGGGGAGACCCAGTACTTC. It is translated as CSASRPDWGETQYF.

Regarding this clonotype: Sequence at one end of the junction differs from germline and may be a read error. This chain's CDR3 is CVISALRGDQPQHF. For the CDR3, the DNA is TGTGTCATCAGCGCCTTAAGGGGGGATCAGCCCCAGCATTTT. The chain carries TRBV10-3 and TRBJ1-5; TRBD1 is a possible D gene (6 bases). The germline V gene has CDR1 ENHRY and CDR2 SYGVKD. The CDR3 contains 14 residues.

This clonotype was counted many times. The chain has TRBV7-8 and TRBJ1-2, with D hard to call. Trimming left V 5 bases short and J 7 bases short, with 14 bases between. This CDR3 has 13 residues. Per the germline V gene, CDR1 is SGHVS and CDR2 is FQNEAQ. The CDR3 loop reads CASSPQVWGGYTF. In nucleotides, the CDR3 is TGTGCCAGCAGCCCCCAGGTTTGGGGTGGCTACACCTTC.